A selection of T cell receptor beta chains follows, all from one sample in a study of identical twins. TCRdb ran MiXCR on the 5' RACE reads and lists one entry per CDR3 protein. The sample yields roughly 700,000 distinct CDR3 sequences, approximately 9% seen once. A further study also used this sample, focusing on yellow fever vaccine responses in identical twins.

The sample was PBMCs. All receptors derive from a woman under 30 in good health. The conserved cysteine and the conserved F or W are not part of the CDR3 here. The D gene is left open where the match is weak.

CDR3 protein: ASSLLGVVSYEQY
V gene: TRBV12-3/TRBV12-4
D gene: NA

CDR3 protein: ASSLSGTGNTEAF
V gene: TRBV4-1
D gene: NA

CDR3 protein: SARFGGPDTGELF
V gene: TRBV20-1
D gene: NA

CDR3 protein: ASSSRGSVTDTQY
V gene: TRBV7-9
D gene: NA

CDR3 protein: ASTLSGWRQGVGDTQY
V gene: TRBV7-2
D gene: TRBD1

CDR3 protein: ASSPPRTDTQY
V gene: TRBV18
D gene: NA

CDR3 protein: ASSSQGAHINIQY
V gene: TRBV7-9
D gene: TRBD1

CDR3 protein: SGRTGAYEQY
V gene: TRBV29-1
D gene: TRBD1

CDR3 protein: ASSLTDTYEQY
V gene: TRBV12-3/TRBV12-4
D gene: NA

CDR3 protein: SASGDRKFTDTQY
V gene: TRBV20-1
D gene: NA

CDR3 protein: ASSTKDRFYEQY
V gene: TRBV21-1
D gene: NA

CDR3 protein: ASSRGTLPYEQY
V gene: TRBV7-2
D gene: NA

CDR3 protein: ASSGGDRSGFYEQY
V gene: TRBV5-6
D gene: NA

CDR3 protein: ASSYSFDPGELF
V gene: TRBV6-5
D gene: NA

CDR3 protein: ASSLGQWGTEAF
V gene: TRBV27
D gene: NA

CDR3 protein: ASSPGPLNTGELF
V gene: TRBV6-2/TRBV6-3
D gene: NA

CDR3 protein: ASSVIDSNQPQH
V gene: TRBV19
D gene: NA

CDR3 protein: ASTTTGYTYNEQF
V gene: TRBV5-1
D gene: TRBD1

CDR3 protein: ASSHNPGLAGGNFQY
V gene: TRBV7-2
D gene: TRBD2

CDR3 protein: ASSPHISLAGIYEQY
V gene: TRBV11-3
D gene: TRBD2